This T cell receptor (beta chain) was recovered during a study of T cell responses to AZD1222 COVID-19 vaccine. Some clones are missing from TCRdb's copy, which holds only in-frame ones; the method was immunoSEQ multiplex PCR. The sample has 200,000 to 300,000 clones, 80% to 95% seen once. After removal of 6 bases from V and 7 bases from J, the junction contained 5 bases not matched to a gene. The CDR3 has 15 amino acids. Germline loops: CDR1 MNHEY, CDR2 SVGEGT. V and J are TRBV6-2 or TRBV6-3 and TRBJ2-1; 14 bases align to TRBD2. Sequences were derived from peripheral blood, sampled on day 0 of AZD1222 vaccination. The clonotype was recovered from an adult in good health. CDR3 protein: CASSRLAGGPNEQFF. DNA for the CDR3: TGTGCCAGCAGCAGACTAGCGGGAGGGCCGAATGAGCAGTTCTTC.